This section outlines one T cell receptor (beta chain) sequence together with its context. V lost 2 bases and J lost 7; bases outside the gene matches: 13. The CDR3 loop spans 16 amino acids. The repertoire was sequenced with immunoSEQ multiplex PCR; TCRdb's copy has only in-frame clones and lacks some. This table holds fewer than 300,000 clones, approximately 82% found once. This specimen comes from a study of blood T cell repertoires in COVID-19. The rearrangement joins TRBV23-1 to TRBJ2-7, with 8 positions matching TRBD1. TRBV23-1 is assigned to the ORF class and has an uncertain function. This clonotype originated in a woman aged 18-29 years with acute or convalescent COVID-19. Input material: peripheral blood. The CDR3 sequence: CASSQISRTGDREQYF. The CDR3 coding sequence is TGCGCCAGCAGTCAAATTTCTCGTACGGGGGACAGGGAGCAGTACTTC.